These T cell receptor beta chains were read from a single sample in a study of cytomegalovirus exposure and HLA in healthy donors. Assay used: immunoSEQ multiplex PCR; TCRdb lists only in-frame clones, some missing. This table has approximately 93,000 clones, about four fifths appearing once. The sequenced material came from PBMCs. These receptors all stem from a middle-aged woman in good health and CMV-seronegative. Each CDR3 is given with its conserved first and last residue. Fields, in order: clone size, J gene, D gene, V gene, CDR3 protein, CDR3 DNA. D genes are given only for firm matches. Not every row has a clone size; where given, it reads once, few, many or a size class.

>-|TRBJ2-1|TRBD2|TRBV2
CASSGPGLAGGRLDEQFF
TGTGCCAGCAGTGGACCGGGACTAGCGGGAGGTCGTCTCGATGAGCAGTTCTTC
>-|TRBJ1-5|-|TRBV10-2
CASGRGAPNQPQHF
TGCGCCAGCGGCCGGGGGGCCCCGAATCAGCCCCAGCATTTT
>few|TRBJ1-5|-|TRBV6-5
CASSYSLRGNQPQHF
TGTGCCAGCAGTTACTCGTTGCGTGGCAATCAGCCCCAGCATTTT
>-|TRBJ1-5|-|TRBV7-8
CASSLANRANQPQHF
TGTGCCAGCAGCTTAGCCAACAGGGCCAATCAGCCCCAGCATTTT
>-|TRBJ2-1|TRBD2|TRBV29-1
CSVEDVTSGALEQFF
TGCAGCGTTGAAGATGTTACTAGCGGGGCCCTAGAGCAGTTCTTC
>once|TRBJ2-1|TRBD2|TRBV11-2
CASSSIKGLAPYNEQFF
TGTGCCAGCAGCTCTATTAAGGGACTAGCGCCTTACAATGAGCAGTTCTTC
>-|TRBJ1-2|TRBD1|TRBV11-2
CASSLDRSYGYTF
TGTGCCAGCAGCTTGGACAGGAGCTATGGCTACACCTTC
>once|TRBJ1-5|-|TRBV5-1
CASSPGRLNQPQHF
TGCGCCAGCAGCCCCGGGAGACTCAATCAGCCCCAGCATTTT
>-|TRBJ2-1|-|TRBV5-1
CASSLRPSRDDEQFF
TGCGCCAGCAGCTTAAGACCGTCTCGGGATGATGAGCAGTTCTTC
>-|TRBJ1-4|TRBD1|TRBV19
CASRGQGAEGKLFF
TGTGCCAGTAGAGGACAGGGGGCGGAAGGAAAACTGTTTTTT
>-|TRBJ2-3|-|TRBV2
CASILRDQTDTQYF
TGTGCCAGCATATTGCGGGATCAGACAGATACGCAGTATTTT
>once|TRBJ2-7|-|TRBV28
CASSLARIYEQYF
TGTGCCAGCAGTTTAGCCAGGATCTACGAGCAGTACTTC
>few|TRBJ1-5|TRBD1|TRBV6-6
CASSEGQYNQPQHF
TGTGCCAGCAGTGAGGGACAGTACAATCAGCCCCAGCATTTT
>-|TRBJ2-1|TRBD2|TRBV27
CASSRSRESAEQFF
TGTGCCAGCAGTCGGTCGCGGGAGTCAGCTGAGCAGTTCTTC
>once|TRBJ2-3|-|TRBV6-4
CASSVTGTDTQYF
TGTGCCAGCAGTGTGACTGGTACAGATACGCAGTATTTT
>-|TRBJ2-1|TRBD2|TRBV5-4
CASSSSRTSAVSYNEQFF
TGTGCCAGCAGCTCCTCAAGGACTAGCGCGGTTTCCTACAATGAGCAGTTCTTC
>-|TRBJ2-2|TRBD1|TRBV28
CASSYLGQMNTGELFF
TGTGCCAGCAGTTACCTGGGACAGATGAACACCGGGGAGCTGTTTTTT
>once|TRBJ2-7|TRBD2|TRBV5-4
CASSPAGGSRLAYEQYF
TGTGCCAGCAGCCCCGCGGGGGGATCCAGACTAGCCTACGAGCAGTACTTC
>-|TRBJ1-5|-|TRBV28
CASSPYEGRGGDQPQHF
TGTGCCAGCAGTCCCTATGAGGGGCGGGGGGGCGATCAGCCCCAGCATTTT
>-|TRBJ2-3|TRBD2|TRBV5-6
CASSLIPAGGGTDTQYF
TGTGCCAGCAGCTTAATCCCAGCGGGAGGCGGCACAGATACGCAGTATTTT
>-|TRBJ2-1|-|TRBV6-1
CASSEEGSGRYNEQFF
TGTGCCAGCAGTGAAGAAGGTAGCGGACGATACAATGAGCAGTTCTTC
>-|TRBJ2-4|TRBD1|TRBV6-5
CASSRDSLAKNIQYF
TGTGCCAGCAGTCGGGACAGTCTAGCCAAAAACATTCAGTACTTC
>-|TRBJ2-1|-|TRBV2
CASGGYGNEQFF
TGTGCCAGCGGGGGCTACGGGAATGAGCAGTTCTTC
>-|TRBJ2-7|TRBD2|TRBV4-1
CASSQVRAGVGEQYF
TGCGCCAGCAGCCAAGTCCGCGCGGGAGTCGGCGAGCAGTACTTC
>-|TRBJ1-2|-|TRBV28
CASSFRQLLNYGYTF
TGTGCCAGCAGTTTCAGACAGCTGCTTAACTATGGCTACACCTTC
>-|TRBJ1-1|TRBD1|TRBV9
CASSVVGQGHTEAFF
TGTGCCAGCAGCGTAGTTGGACAGGGGCACACTGAAGCTTTCTTT
>-|TRBJ2-1|-|TRBV6-1
CASSPTSQGGQFF
TGTGCCAGCAGCCCCACTAGCCAGGGTGGGCAGTTCTTC
>-|TRBJ2-1|-|TRBV6-1
CASSTGLYNEQFF
TGTGCCAGCAGCACGGGACTTTACAATGAGCAGTTCTTC
>-|TRBJ1-2|TRBD1|TRBV5-6
CASSHGQGGFGYTF
TGTGCCAGCAGCCACGGACAGGGAGGATTCGGCTACACCTTC
>few|TRBJ1-2|TRBD1|TRBV29-1
CSVEDHIRDRGCGYTF
TGCAGCGTTGAAGATCATATTCGGGACAGGGGTTGCGGCTACACCTTC
>-|TRBJ1-5|TRBD1|TRBV7-8
CASSPGQNSNQPQHF
TGTGCCAGCAGCCCGGGACAGAATAGCAATCAGCCCCAGCATTTT
>-|TRBJ1-2|-|TRBV5-1
CASSLRQNYGYTF
TGCGCCAGCAGCTTGCGACAGAACTATGGCTACACCTTC
>-|TRBJ1-4|-|TRBV4-3
CASSPTPQGLTNEKLFF
TGCGCCAGCAGCCCTACCCCCCAGGGGCTGACTAATGAAAAACTGTTTTTT
>-|TRBJ2-3|-|TRBV18
CASSPASRTDTQYF
TGTGCCAGCTCACCAGCCAGCAGGACAGATACGCAGTATTTT
>-|TRBJ1-5|-|TRBV28
CASSSLARFFNQPQHF
TGTGCCAGCAGTTCCCTGGCCAGATTTTTCAATCAGCCCCAGCATTTT
>-|TRBJ1-1|-|TRBV11-2
CASSLQGTTEAFF
TGTGCCAGCAGCTTACAGGGGACCACTGAAGCTTTCTTT
>-|TRBJ2-1|-|TRBV5-1
CASSLDLGATAGNEQFF
TGCGCCAGCAGCTTGGATCTCGGAGCGACGGCGGGCAATGAGCAGTTCTTC
>few|TRBJ2-7|-|TRBV7-9
CASSFRDLTYEQYF
TGTGCCAGCAGCTTCCGGGACTTAACCTACGAGCAGTACTTC
>-|TRBJ2-1|-|TRBV5-4
CASSLGARGSDEQFF
TGTGCCAGCAGCTTGGGAGCTAGAGGGAGCGATGAGCAGTTCTTC
>few|TRBJ2-5|-|TRBV5-1
CASSPLAGIMETQYF
TGCGCCAGCAGCCCTCTCGCGGGAATTATGGAGACCCAGTACTTC
>many|TRBJ1-4|TRBD1|TRBV6-5
CASSYSSGSGGEKLFF
TGTGCCAGCAGTTACTCGAGCGGATCAGGGGGTGAAAAACTGTTTTTT
>-|TRBJ2-7|-|TRBV21-1
CASSKEERRTGDVNEQYF
TGTGCCAGCAGCAAAGAAGAGCGTAGGACAGGGGATGTCAACGAGCAGTACTTC
>-|TRBJ2-7|-|TRBV29-1
CSVVVGSYEQYF
TGCAGCGTTGTGGTCGGCTCCTACGAGCAGTACTTC